The following is a T cell receptor (beta chain) sequence with its context. What it binds is not known. Then a second PCR, running roughly 7 to 11 cycles, was carried out with a sample-barcoded 5' primer and a J-beta primer mix. Tagging of each cDNA molecule was performed by a template-switch adaptor with 12 random nucleotides. TCRdb re-called the 5' RACE reads with MiXCR, one entry per CDR3 protein. The data hold hundreds of thousands of distinct CDR3 sequences, with 45% to 50% observed a single time. The data derive from a study of blood T cells in healthy people across ages. Notes on the study in general: Unsorted PBMCs prevented conclusive naive versus antigen-experienced comparison.

With 5 bases removed from V and 4 bases from J, the gap between germline ends came to 15 bases. CDR3 size: 14 residues. CDR1 and CDR2 from the germline V gene are SGHRS and YFSETQ. Sequenced sample: blood. The V and J genes are TRBV5-1 and TRBJ1-1, with a weak D call TRBD1 (5 bases). The clonotype originates from a man aged 25 to 40 in good health. The CDR3 coding sequence is TGCGCCAGCAGTTGGGGACGCCGGGGCACTGAAGCTTTCTTT. Translating it yields CASSWGRRGTEAFF.